Presented here are 8 T cell receptor beta chains from one specimen sequenced in a study of CD8 T cells in Susac syndrome (dated by TCRdb to about 2019). Library preparation used the immunoSEQ multiplex PCR assay. RNA was extracted with the RNeasy kit and 0.5 to 1 ug was reverse transcribed using random hexamers. TCRdb itself trimmed the public reads at Q25 with fastp, ran MiXCR and retained productive beta chains. A single entry per CDR3 protein holds the most common genes and DNA from its merged rows. The sample contains 70,000 to 100,000 distinct CDR3 sequences, 95% to 97% of them found a single time. The ten largest clones take up more than 0.55% of the sample. The sample consisted of CD8+ T cells from PBMCs. The receptors derive from a human donor with Susac syndrome.

This chain links TRBV3-1 with TRBJ2-7, with D maybe TRBD2 (6 bases). Trimming left V 4 bases short and J 6 bases short, with 10 bases between. The CDR3 length is 12 residues. In germline, CDR1 is LGHDT, CDR2 YNNKEL (reference sequence). CDR3 sequence (DNA): TGTGCCAGCAGCCCCGCTAGCGCCGAGCAGTACTTC. It encodes CASSPASAEQYF.

The rearrangement joins TRBV25-1 to TRBJ2-1, with D perhaps being TRBD1 or TRBD2 (5 bases each). The CDR3 extends over 15 amino acids. CDR1 MGHDK and CDR2 SYGVNS come from the germline V gene. V was clipped by 1 base and J by 0 bases, with 7 bases between them. The CDR3 region is CASSEWGSSYNEQFF. The CDR3, as DNA: TGTGCCAGCAGTGAATGGGGGAGCTCCTACAATGAGCAGTTCTTC.

The CDR3 DNA is TGCAGTGCTAGAGTCGTGGGGGGCGGCTACACCTTC. It encodes CSARVVGGGYTF. The V gene is TRBV20-1, the J gene TRBJ1-2; possible D gene TRBD1, 6 bases. Trimming cost V 1 base and J 8 bases, with 11 bases left between them. Germline CDR1 DFQATT, CDR2 SNEGSKA (reference sequence). The CDR3 totals 12 residues.

The rearrangement joins TRBV7-2 to TRBJ1-5; unclear D gene. Germline assignment: CDR1 SGHTA and CDR2 FQGNSA. Between the trimmed V and J ends, which lost 1 base and 9 bases, there was a span of 10 bases. The CDR3 totals 13 residues. The DNA for the CDR3 is TGTGCCAGCAGCTTAGAAAGGCCGTCGCCCCAGCATTTT. Translation: CASSLERPSPQHF.

This clonotype appeared once. V usage is TRBV25-1 and J usage is TRBJ2-7, with 7 bases lining up with TRBD2. The trim removed 1 base at V and 5 bases at J, leaving 5 bases unmatched. CDR1 is MGHDK, CDR2 SYGVNS, per germline. This CDR3 region has 14 residues. The CDR3 spells CASSEWGTTHEQYF. The CDR3 nucleotides read TGTGCCAGCAGTGAATGGGGGACTACACACGAGCAGTACTTC.

This clonotype was seen just once. The chain couples TRBV7-2 to TRBJ1-5, with D tentatively TRBD1 (5 bases). The CDR3 sequence is 15 residues long. Trimming cost V 5 bases and J 2 bases, with 13 bases left between them. Germline V gives CDR1 SGHTA, CDR2 FQGNSA. Written as DNA, the CDR3 is TGTGCCAGCAGCCCCTGGGTAGGGGGCAATCAGCCCCAGCATTTT. Protein product: CASSPWVGGNQPQHF.

The V and J genes are TRBV19 and TRBJ1-2; D might be TRBD1 (5 bases). Trimming shortened V by 4 bases and J by 3 bases, and 12 bases separated the two germline ends. In germline, CDR1 is LNHDA, CDR2 SQIVND (reference sequence). The CDR3 is 14 amino acids. The CDR3 DNA reads TGTGCCAGTAGTAACCGGGACCGCCACTATGGCTACACCTTC. It yields the protein CASSNRDRHYGYTF.

The rearrangement uses TRBV28 and TRBJ1-5; D unclear. The CDR3 has 14 residues. V shed 2 bases and J shed 3 bases, with 8 bases lying between them. Germline V gene sequence: CDR1 MDHEN, CDR2 SYDVKM. The CDR3 DNA is TGTGCCAGCAGTTTACGGGATCACAATCAGCCCCAGCATTTT. It yields the protein CASSLRDHNQPQHF.